This record looks at one T cell receptor beta chain sequence and its context. Some clones are missing from TCRdb's copy, which holds only in-frame ones; the method was immunoSEQ multiplex PCR. The table records 200,000 to 300,000 clones, roughly 86% of them present only once. The data belong to a study of blood T cell repertoires in COVID-19. Whole-study context: There were acute and convalescent COVID-19 samples, and they came from the United States, Italy and Spain.

The TCR comes from a man over 45 with acute or convalescent COVID-19. The material sequenced was peripheral blood.

The CDR3 protein is CASSVSGGRDTQYF. For the CDR3, the DNA is TGTGCCAGCAGCGTAAGCGGGGGGAGGGATACGCAGTATTTT. The chain uses TRBV9 and TRBJ2-3; 9 bases are a match to TRBD2. The V segment lost 1 base and the J segment 6 bases; nucleotides outside the gene matches: 3. The CDR3 extends over 14 amino acids. Germline-derived CDR1 and CDR2 are SGDLS and YYNGEE. The whole variable domain, filled in from reference TRBV9 and TRBJ2-3, reads DSGVTQTPKHLITATGQRVTLRCSPRSGDLSVYWYQQSLDQGLQFLIQYYNGEERAKGNILERFSAQQFPDLHSELNLSSLELGDSALYFCASSVSGGRDTQYFGPGTRLTVL.